This TCR beta chain is from a study of response to subunit inactivated influenza vaccine. Notes on the study in general: Authors suggested that a seasonal influenza vaccination recruits few new T cells each time.

Germline V gene sequence: CDR1 LGHDT, CDR2 YNNKEL (reference sequence). The V and J ends lost 1 base and 2 bases, in that order; junction bases with no gene match: 5. This CDR3 has 15 amino acids. TCRdb reprocessed the RT-PCR reads via MiXCR and lists one record per CDR3 protein. The data show 450,000 to 600,000 distinct CDR3 sequences, approximately 6.9% seen once. The sample holds many counts of this clonotype. Antigen specificity is unknown. J is TRBJ2-7 and V is TRBV3-1, with 7 bases fitting TRBD1. The receptor comes from a man between 50 and 69 years old who received an inactivated influenza vaccine. Sequencing used PBMCs from blood, obtained approximately 25 months after vaccination. The DNA for the CDR3 is TGTGCCAGCAGCCAAGTCGGGACAGAAGCCTACGAGCAGTACTTC. Its translation: CASSQVGTEAYEQYF.